These 30 T cell receptor beta chains share one sample of origin, sequenced in a study of cytomegalovirus exposure and HLA in healthy donors. Use of 60 Vbeta and 13 Jbeta primers characterized the PCR. The assay was immunoSEQ multiplex PCR, and TCRdb's table has in-frame clones only and misses some. The data show 120,000 or so clones, about 11% seen once. Input material: PBMCs. Receptor source: a woman under 30 in good health and CMV-seropositive.

The V and J genes are TRBV1 and TRBJ1-4; the D segment call TRBD1 is taken from the table without a DNA check. TRBV1 represents a pseudogene. The CDR3 consists of 14 residues. CDR3 region: CTSTYRARNEKLFF. The CDR3 DNA sequence: TGCACCAGCACATACAGGGCCCGTAATGAAAAACTGTTTTTT.

This clone was observed a handful of times. The chain links TRBV9 to TRBJ2-5; possibly TRBD2 for D (5 bases). Matching the DNA end better, TRBJ2-7 makes the J call doubtful. Per germline, CDR1 SGDLS and CDR2 YYNGEE. CDR3 length equals 15 residues. CDR3 sequence: CASSVSSGGGYEQYF. The CDR3 nucleotides are TGTGCCAGCAGCGTATCCAGCGGTGGCGGGTACGAGCAGTACTTC.

In its sample, this clone was seen a few times. The chain links TRBV20-1 to TRBJ2-1; 9 bases fit TRBD2. Germline V CDR1 and CDR2: DFQATT, SNEGSKA (reference sequence). This CDR3 is 11 amino acids long. V gave up 5 bases and J gave up 14 bases; unmatched junction bases: 7. The CDR3 DNA is TGCAGTGCTCGAGCGGGAGGTCTTGAGTTCTTC. Encoded protein: CSARAGGLEFF.

This clone appeared a few times. This chain uses TRBV2 with TRBJ1-5; D possibly corresponds to TRBD1 (6 bases). CDR1 and CDR2 (germline): SNHLY, FYNNEI. V was trimmed by 5 bases and J by 6 bases, leaving 17 bases between them. The length of the CDR3 is 15 residues. The chain's CDR3 is CASSYLGASSQPQHF. CDR3 nucleotide sequence: TGTGCCAGCAGTTATCTGGGGGCCTCAAGTCAGCCCCAGCATTTT.

The sample holds a few counts of this clone. The chain joins TRBV11-2 to TRBJ2-4; possible D gene TRBD1, 5 bases. From germline, CDR1 is SGHAT and CDR2 FQNNGV. V dropped 1 base and J dropped 0 bases, with 13 bases sitting between them. There are 17 residues in the CDR3. CDR3 in amino acids: CASSLVGADLAKNIQYF. CDR3 nucleotide sequence: TGTGCCAGCAGCTTAGTTGGGGCGGACCTAGCCAAAAACATTCAGTACTTC.

The chain carries TRBV2 and TRBJ1-2, with 9 bases lining up with TRBD1. Germline CDR1 SNHLY, CDR2 FYNNEI. The CDR3 extends over 14 amino acids. Trimming took 11 bases from V and 4 from J; bases not matched to a gene: 11. The CDR3 reads CAGGRTGEIYGYTF. The CDR3 nucleotides read TGTGCCGGGGGTCGGACAGGGGAGATCTATGGCTACACCTTC.

The J gene is TRBJ2-1, the V gene TRBV11-3; TRBD2 matches 12 bases. V trimming: 5 bases; J trimming: 9 bases; junction bases outside the gene matches: 2. Germline V gene data show CDR1 as SGHNT and CDR2 as YENEEA. The CDR3 sequence is 13 residues long. The CDR3 reads CASSLAGGAEQFF. The CDR3 nucleotides read TGTGCCAGCAGCCTAGCGGGAGGGGCTGAGCAGTTCTTC.

A few counts support this clone. The J gene is TRBJ2-7, the V gene TRBV7-9, with 7 bases fitting TRBD2. Per germline, CDR1 SEHNR and CDR2 FQNEAQ (reference sequence). The CDR3 is 15 residues long. With 5 bases clipped from V and 4 bases from J, the junction kept 11 bases outside the gene matches. The CDR3 bases are TGTGCCAGCAGCCCTAAGGCGGGAGAATTATACGAGCAGTACTTC. Encoded protein: CASSPKAGELYEQYF.

The sample holds a few counts of this clone. This sequence joins TRBV10-3 and TRBJ2-3; 11 bases align to TRBD2. This CDR3 contains 14 residues. Looked up from germline, CDR1 is ENHRY and CDR2 is SYGVKD. Losses at the gene ends were 6 bases for V and 4 bases for J; bases not matched to a gene: 3. The CDR3 DNA sequence: TGTGCCATCAGGGGGACTAGCGGCTCAGATACGCAGTATTTT. This translates into CAIRGTSGSDTQYF.

This clone has a handful of counts. The chain combines TRBV5-5 with TRBJ1-6; no definite D call. Trimming stripped 4 bases from V and 5 bases from J, with 19 bases between. CDR1 SGHKS and CDR2 YYEKEE come from the germline V gene (reference sequence). CDR3 length: 17 amino acids. The DNA for the CDR3 is TGTGCCAGCAGCCCCCGCCTTGGAGGGAACGATAATTCACCCCTCCACTTT. Encoded protein: CASSPRLGGNDNSPLHF.

This clone was observed a few times. The J gene is TRBJ2-7, the V gene TRBV6-4; D may be TRBD1 (6 bases). The CDR3 is 15 residues long. V lost 5 bases and J lost 2, with 16 bases in between. From germline, CDR1 is MRHNA and CDR2 SNTAGT. In DNA, the CDR3 is TGTGCCAGCAGTAGGGTGGGACATCAAGCCTACGAGCAGTACTTC. Protein product: CASSRVGHQAYEQYF.

The chain links TRBV28 to TRBJ2-5, with D possibly matching TRBD1 (7 bases). V gave up 8 bases and J gave up 5 bases, with 18 bases separating them. The CDR3 is made up of 14 amino acids. Germline V gene sequence: CDR1 MDHEN, CDR2 SYDVKM. The CDR3 bases are TGTGCCAGCTACGACTCAGGGGGGCGGGAGACCCAGTACTTC. Translation gives CASYDSGGRETQYF.

The sample holds a few counts of this clone. This chain uses TRBV7-8 with TRBJ1-5; the match to TRBD1 covers 9 bases. V was clipped by 5 bases and J by 1 base; unmatched bases: 6. CDR3 length: 16 residues. Germline V CDR1 and CDR2: SGHVS, FQNEAQ. The CDR3 protein is CASSDNRGPSNQPQHF. DNA for the CDR3: TGTGCCAGCAGCGACAACAGGGGGCCGAGCAATCAGCCCCAGCATTTT.

This clone was counted between two and nine times. The chain has TRBV9 and TRBJ2-1; possibly TRBD2 for D (6 bases). The CDR3 loop spans 15 amino acids. Germline CDR1 and CDR2: SGDLS and YYNGEE. Trimming removed 4 bases from V and 6 bases from J, with 17 bases in between. In DNA, the CDR3 is TGTGCCAGCAGCACCCTTCGCGGGACCGTCAATGAGCAGTTCTTC. As protein: CASSTLRGTVNEQFF.

There are a few counts of this clone. The J gene is TRBJ1-2, the V gene TRBV19; D ambiguous. Trimming took 9 bases from V and 2 from J, leaving 13 bases between them. The CDR3 runs 13 residues. Germline values: CDR1 LNHDA, CDR2 SQIVND (reference sequence). The CDR3 DNA is TGTGCCAGCCTACACGGACTGAACTATGGCTACACCTTC. Translated, it gives CASLHGLNYGYTF.

V is TRBV6-1 and J is TRBJ2-7, with D uncertain. Germline CDR1 is MNHNS and CDR2 is SASEGT. This CDR3 spans 11 amino acids. V gave up 3 bases and J gave up 3 bases, with 3 bases separating them. The DNA for the CDR3 is TGTGCCAGCAGTGACAGCTACGAGCAGTACTTC. This sequence encodes CASSDSYEQYF.

This clone turned up a few times. The V gene is TRBV15, the J gene TRBJ2-5, with D hard to call. Trimming removed 0 bases at V and 4 bases at J, with 6 bases between. Germline V gives CDR1 LNHNV, CDR2 YYDKDF (reference sequence). This CDR3 spans 13 amino acids. The CDR3 sequence: CATSRDLRETQYF. Here the CDR3 DNA reads TGTGCCACCAGCAGAGATCTACGAGAGACCCAGTACTTC.

A few counts support this clone. J is TRBJ1-1 and V is TRBV6-1; D is possibly TRBD1 (6 bases). Germline V gives CDR1 MNHNS, CDR2 SASEGT. V dropped 6 bases and J dropped 1 base, with 15 bases sitting between them. CDR3 length: 15 residues. The chain's CDR3 is CASSINRAGNTEAFF. As DNA, the CDR3 is TGTGCCAGCAGCATTAACAGGGCCGGGAACACTGAAGCTTTCTTT.

This clone was observed a handful of times. The chain recombines TRBV6-1 with TRBJ1-5, with TRBD1 identical over 10 bases. The trim removed 4 bases at V and 3 bases at J, leaving 6 bases unmatched. Germline-derived CDR1 and CDR2 are MNHNS and SASEGT. This CDR3 is 16 amino acids long. CDR3 bases: TGTGCCAGCAGTGCAACCGACAGGGGGCCCAATCAGCCCCAGCATTTT. Translated, it gives CASSATDRGPNQPQHF.

The chain couples TRBV4-1 to TRBJ1-4; 10 bases fit TRBD1. Germline values: CDR1 MGHRA, CDR2 YSYEKL. The CDR3 totals 19 residues. The ends lost 4 bases at V and 0 bases at J; junction bases unmatched: 11. In DNA form, the CDR3 reads TGCGCCAGCAGCCCCGAAGCCGGGACAGGGGAGTCAACTAATGAAAAACTGTTTTTT. This gives the protein CASSPEAGTGESTNEKLFF.

The chain couples TRBV28 to TRBJ2-7; possible D gene TRBD2, 5 bases. The CDR3 consists of 13 residues. CDR1 and CDR2 (germline): MDHEN, SYDVKM. V dropped 3 bases and J dropped 2 bases, with 8 bases sitting between them. Here the CDR3 reads CASSFGSAYEQYF. The CDR3, as DNA: TGTGCCAGCAGTTTCGGTAGCGCCTACGAGCAGTACTTC.

Remarks on this clone: At one of its ends the junction is not consistent with the germline gene, which may arise from a read error. The chain combines TRBV6-5 with TRBJ1-1, with D maybe TRBD1 (6 bases). Germline lookup yields CDR1 MNHEY and CDR2 SVGAGI. The CDR3 length is 15 residues. DNA for the CDR3: TGTGCCAGCAGCCAACTTCAAGGGGGACGGACTGAAGCTTTATTT. Its translation: CASSQLQGGRTEALF.

This clone was detected only a few times. The rearrangement uses TRBV6-1 and TRBJ1-5; no clear D. CDR1 is MNHNS and CDR2 is SASEGT in the germline V gene. This CDR3 spans 15 amino acids. The ends were cut back, 1 base at V and 3 bases at J, with 10 bases in the middle. In DNA, the CDR3 is TGTGCCAGCAGTGAAGGGAGGACCCTCAATCAGCCCCAGCATTTT. As protein: CASSEGRTLNQPQHF.

The chain uses TRBV7-9 and TRBJ2-3; D might be TRBD2 (6 bases). V was shortened by 7 bases and J by 0 bases, with 14 bases between the two germline ends. The CDR3 is 15 residues long. CDR1 and CDR2 (germline): SEHNR, FQNEAQ (reference sequence). CDR3 DNA sequence: TGTGCCAGCATATGGGACGGGACTAGCACAGATACGCAGTATTTT. Translating gives CASIWDGTSTDTQYF.

The CDR3 protein is CASRLDSIGEQFF. The CDR3 region has the DNA TGTGCCAGCAGGCTAGACTCCATCGGTGAGCAGTTCTTC. The V and J genes are TRBV6-1 and TRBJ2-1; D is unclear. Germline V lookup: CDR1 MNHNS, CDR2 SASEGT. CDR3 length: 13 amino acids. V was pared by 6 bases and J by 9 bases, with 15 bases between.

CDR3 residues: CASRGLAGANGELFF. The DNA for the CDR3 is TGTGCCAGCAGGGGACTAGCGGGGGCCAACGGGGAGCTGTTTTTT. The chain has TRBV2 and TRBJ2-2; 14 bases align to TRBD2. Per germline, CDR1 SNHLY and CDR2 FYNNEI. The CDR3 covers 15 residues. V shed 6 bases, J shed 7 bases, and the junction held 4 bases outside the gene matches.

This clone was observed a handful of times. This rearrangement joins TRBV18 to TRBJ1-2; unclear D gene. From germline, CDR1 is KGHSH and CDR2 LQKENI. The CDR3 covers 13 residues. V gave up 3 bases and J gave up 8 bases, with 13 bases separating them. The CDR3 sequence is CASSPLGERGYTF. The CDR3 DNA sequence: TGTGCCAGCTCACCCCTGGGCGAAAGGGGCTACACCTTC.

The chain joins TRBV6-5 to TRBJ1-1; D unclear. CDR3 length: 13 residues. Germline CDR1 reads MNHEY; CDR2 reads SVGAGI. The germline V and J ends were trimmed by 6 bases and 2 bases, with 10 bases remaining between them. CDR3 amino acids: CASSTLSNTEAFF. The CDR3 DNA sequence: TGTGCCAGCAGCACACTAAGCAACACTGAAGCTTTCTTT.

J is TRBJ2-7 and V is TRBV5-6; D might be TRBD2 (6 bases). The ends were cut back, 3 bases at V and 7 bases at J, with 11 bases in the middle. The CDR3 spans 12 residues. Germline V gene lookup returns CDR1 SGHDT and CDR2 YYEEEE. The CDR3 reads CASSSTSVEQYF. CDR3 nucleotides: TGTGCCAGCAGCTCGACTAGTGTGGAGCAGTACTTC.

J is TRBJ1-1 and V is TRBV29-1, with D possibly being TRBD1 (5 bases). The CDR3 extends over 14 amino acids. Germline values: CDR1 SQVTM, CDR2 ANQGSEA. Trimming left V 4 bases short and J 8 bases short, with 20 bases between. The CDR3 DNA reads TGCAGCGTTGGCCAGGGCTACAAGCTGAGGGAAGCTTTCTTT. Translated: CSVGQGYKLREAFF.